These 10 T cell receptor beta chains were all obtained from the same sample, sequenced in a study of post-analysis software for immune sequencing data. cDNA libraries for TCR beta contained unique molecular identifiers. In TCRdb, the PCR reads were re-called with MiXCR into one record per CDR3 protein. This table holds roughly 870,000 distinct CDR3 sequences, about 57% found once. Overall study results and limits: Patients used about 5 TRBV segments, including TRBV5-6, TRBV5-1 and TRBV20-1, more often than controls.

Their cognate antigens are unknown. Input material: blood. All receptors come from a girl between 10 and 17 years old with multiple sclerosis.

The genes are TRBV29-1 and TRBJ2-5; maybe TRBD2 (6 bases). The J call may be in error: the DNA end matches TRBJ2-7 better. Germline V gives CDR1 SQVTM, CDR2 ANQGSEA. The CDR3 contains 16 residues. CDR3 protein: CSVGERGASPGREQYF. The CDR3, as DNA: TGCAGCGTTGGAGAGCGCGGGGCCTCCCCCGGTCGCGAGCAGTACTTC.

This clonotype has just a few counts. The rearrangement joins TRBV29-1 to TRBJ2-7, with 9 bases identical to TRBD2. The J segment lost 4 bases and the V segment lost 4 bases, leaving 8 bases of the junction unmatched. Germline CDR1 and CDR2: SQVTM and ANQGSEA. The CDR3 runs to 14 residues. This CDR3 is CSVVPPTSGYEQYF. CDR3 DNA sequence: TGCAGCGTTGTTCCCCCGACTAGCGGATACGAGCAGTACTTC.

This clonotype was seen only a few times. V usage is TRBV6-5 and J usage is TRBJ2-7; D may be TRBD2 (5 bases). Looked up from germline, CDR1 is MNHEY and CDR2 is SVGAGI. V lost 1 base and J lost 0, with 10 bases in between. This CDR3 is 15 amino acids long. The CDR3 protein is CASSYYAGSSYEQYF. CDR3 nucleotides: TGTGCCAGCAGTTACTATGCGGGTTCCTCCTACGAGCAGTACTTC.

This clonotype has more than one count but fewer than ten. This chain links TRBV29-1 with TRBJ2-3; D remains unclear. Trimming stripped 4 bases from V and 3 bases from J, with 5 bases between. The germline V gene has CDR1 SQVTM and CDR2 ANQGSEA. The CDR3 is 11 amino acids. The CDR3 protein is CSVVVTDTQYF. The CDR3 region has the DNA TGCAGCGTTGTAGTGACAGATACGCAGTATTTT.

The CDR3 is CSARDKRVSNQPQHF. The CDR3 DNA sequence: TGCAGTGCTAGAGATAAGAGAGTTAGCAATCAGCCCCAGCATTTT. This chain connects TRBV20-1 to TRBJ1-5; D gene unclear. This CDR3 has 15 residues. Germline values: CDR1 DFQATT, CDR2 SNEGSKA (reference sequence). The germline V and J ends were trimmed by 0 bases and 0 bases, with 9 bases remaining between them.

The chain links TRBV7-9 to TRBJ1-1; no reliable D call. The ends were cut back, 1 base at V and 2 bases at J, with 11 bases in the middle. The germline CDR1 and CDR2 sequences are SEHNR and FQNEAQ (reference sequence). The CDR3 extends over 15 amino acids. As DNA, the CDR3 is TGTGCCAGCAGCTTAGATTGGCAGACAAACACTGAAGCTTTCTTT. Protein product: CASSLDWQTNTEAFF.

This sequence joins TRBV15 and TRBJ2-7; D remains unclear. V lost 6 bases and J 0 bases, leaving 9 bases between the germline ends. The V gene's germline CDR1 is LNHNV and CDR2 YYDKDF (reference sequence). The CDR3 is 13 amino acids. The CDR3 loop reads CATSPRSSYEQYF. In DNA, the CDR3 is TGTGCCACCAGTCCGAGGAGCTCCTACGAGCAGTACTTC.

The V gene is TRBV13, the J gene TRBJ2-1; 10 bases match TRBD1. The germline V gene has CDR1 PRHDT and CDR2 FYEKMQ (reference sequence). Germline trimming cut 5 bases from V and 7 bases from J; bases unmatched to any gene: 8. This CDR3 contains 15 residues. CDR3 DNA: TGTGCCAGCAGCCCGGGACAGGGGAGGCTGAATGAGCAGTTCTTC. Residues: CASSPGQGRLNEQFF. Full variable domain (remainder filled in from reference TRBV13 and TRBJ2-1): AAGVIQSPRHLIKEKRETATLKCYPIPRHDTVYWYQQGPGQDPQFLISFYEKMQSDKGSIPDRFSAQQFSDYHSELNMSSLELGDSALYFCASSPGQGRLNEQFFGPGTRLTVL.

The chain carries TRBV3-1 and TRBJ2-1; 10 bases line up with TRBD2. The CDR3 covers 14 residues. CDR1 and CDR2 (germline): LGHDT, YNNKEL (reference sequence). V shed 4 bases and J 9 bases; nucleotides not matched to a gene: 6. CDR3 nucleotides: TGTGCCAGCAGCCGGAGCGGGGGGGCTGGTGAGCAGTTCTTC. It translates to CASSRSGGAGEQFF.

On this clonotype: An end of the junction differs from the germline gene, which may be a read error. The chain couples TRBV20-1 to TRBJ2-7; 9 positions match TRBD1. The germline V gene encodes CDR1 DFQATT and CDR2 SNEGSKA (reference sequence). The CDR3 extends over 14 amino acids. CDR3 DNA: TGCAGTGCTTCCCGGACAGGGGACTCCCACGAGCAGTACTTC. Its protein product is CSASRTGDSHEQYF.